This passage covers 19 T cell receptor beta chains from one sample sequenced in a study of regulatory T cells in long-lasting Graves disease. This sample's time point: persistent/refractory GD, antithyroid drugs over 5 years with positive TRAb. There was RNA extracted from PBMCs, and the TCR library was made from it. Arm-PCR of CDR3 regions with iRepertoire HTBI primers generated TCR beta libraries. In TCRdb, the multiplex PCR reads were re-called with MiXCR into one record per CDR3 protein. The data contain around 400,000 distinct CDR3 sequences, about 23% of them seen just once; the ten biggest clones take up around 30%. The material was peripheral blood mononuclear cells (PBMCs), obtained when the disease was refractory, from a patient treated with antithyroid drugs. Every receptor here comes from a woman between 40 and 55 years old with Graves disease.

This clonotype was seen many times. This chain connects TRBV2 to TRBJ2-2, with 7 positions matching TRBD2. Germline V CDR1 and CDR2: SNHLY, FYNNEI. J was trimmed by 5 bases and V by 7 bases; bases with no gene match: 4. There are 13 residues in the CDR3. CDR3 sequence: CASNERETGELFF. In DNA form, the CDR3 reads TGTGCCAGCAACGAGCGGGAAACCGGGGAGCTGTTTTTT.

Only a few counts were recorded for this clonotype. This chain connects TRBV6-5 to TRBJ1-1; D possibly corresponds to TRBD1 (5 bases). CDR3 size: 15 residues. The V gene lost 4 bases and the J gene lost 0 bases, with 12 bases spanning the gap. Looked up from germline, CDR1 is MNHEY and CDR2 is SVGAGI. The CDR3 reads CASSSTGAVNTEAFF. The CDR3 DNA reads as TGTGCCAGCAGTTCAACCGGGGCGGTGAACACTGAAGCTTTCTTT.

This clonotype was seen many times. CDR3 DNA sequence: TGTGCCAGCAGTCAAGCCGGGACAGGGAGCTCCTACGAGCAGTACTTC. Amino acid sequence: CASSQAGTGSSYEQYF. This sequence joins TRBV28 and TRBJ2-7; the match to TRBD1 covers 9 bases. V was clipped by 5 bases and J by 0 bases; unmatched bases: 8. Germline V lookup: CDR1 MDHEN, CDR2 SYDVKM. The CDR3 contains 16 residues.

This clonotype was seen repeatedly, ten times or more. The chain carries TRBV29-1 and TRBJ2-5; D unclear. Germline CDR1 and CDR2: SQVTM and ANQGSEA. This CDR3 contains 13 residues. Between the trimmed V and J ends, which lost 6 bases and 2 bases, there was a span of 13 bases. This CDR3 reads CSVFGHSQETQYF. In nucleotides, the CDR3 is TGCAGCGTCTTTGGGCACTCTCAAGAGACCCAGTACTTC.

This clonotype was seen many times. CDR3 residues: CSARSAGGYYEQYF. In nucleotides, the CDR3 is TGCAGTGCTAGAAGCGCGGGAGGGTACTACGAGCAGTACTTC. The chain combines TRBV20-1 with TRBJ2-7; 9 bases are shared with TRBD2. Losses at the gene ends were 2 bases for V and 3 bases for J; bases not matched to a gene: 5. The CDR3 runs 14 residues. Germline CDR1 is DFQATT and CDR2 is SNEGSKA (reference sequence).

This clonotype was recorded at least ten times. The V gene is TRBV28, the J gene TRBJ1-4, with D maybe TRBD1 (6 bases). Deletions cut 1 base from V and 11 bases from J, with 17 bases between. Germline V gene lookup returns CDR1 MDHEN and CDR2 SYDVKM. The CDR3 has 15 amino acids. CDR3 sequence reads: CASSLSTGLREKLFF. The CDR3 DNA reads TGTGCCAGCAGTTTATCTACAGGGTTACGTGAGAAACTGTTTTTT. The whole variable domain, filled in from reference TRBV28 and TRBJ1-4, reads DVKVTQSSRYLVKRTGEKVFLECVQDMDHENMFWYRQDPGLGLRLIYFSYDVKMKEKGDIPEGYSVSREKKERFSLILESASTNQTSMYLCASSLSTGLREKLFFGSGTQLSVL.

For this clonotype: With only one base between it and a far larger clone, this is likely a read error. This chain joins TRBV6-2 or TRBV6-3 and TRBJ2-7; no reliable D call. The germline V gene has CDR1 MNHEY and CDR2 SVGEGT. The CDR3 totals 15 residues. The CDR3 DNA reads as TGTGCCAGCAATTACATGACTCCACCTACCTACGAGCAGTACTTC. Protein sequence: CASNYMTPPTYEQYF.

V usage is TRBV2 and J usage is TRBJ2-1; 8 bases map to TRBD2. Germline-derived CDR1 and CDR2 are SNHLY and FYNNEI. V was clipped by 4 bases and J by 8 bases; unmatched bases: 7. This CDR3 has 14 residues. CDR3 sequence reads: CASSAGRASDEQFF. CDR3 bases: TGTGCCAGCAGTGCCGGGAGGGCCAGCGATGAGCAGTTCTTC.

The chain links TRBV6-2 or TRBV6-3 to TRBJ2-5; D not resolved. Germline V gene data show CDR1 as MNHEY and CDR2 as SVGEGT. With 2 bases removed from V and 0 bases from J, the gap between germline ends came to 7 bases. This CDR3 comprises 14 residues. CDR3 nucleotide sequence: TGTGCCAGCAGTTACGCACGGAACCAAGAGACCCAGTACTTC. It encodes CASSYARNQETQYF.

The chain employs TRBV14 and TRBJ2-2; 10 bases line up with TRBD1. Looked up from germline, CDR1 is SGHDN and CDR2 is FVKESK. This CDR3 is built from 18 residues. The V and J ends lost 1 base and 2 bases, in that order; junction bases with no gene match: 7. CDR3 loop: CASSQAPTGGLNTGELFF. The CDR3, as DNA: TGTGCCAGCAGCCAAGCTCCGACAGGGGGCCTCAACACCGGGGAGCTGTTTTTT.

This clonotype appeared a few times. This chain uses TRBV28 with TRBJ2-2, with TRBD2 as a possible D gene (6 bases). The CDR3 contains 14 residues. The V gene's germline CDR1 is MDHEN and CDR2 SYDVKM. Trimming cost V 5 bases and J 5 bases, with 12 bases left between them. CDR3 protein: CASSKAGRTGELFF. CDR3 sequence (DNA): TGTGCCAGCAGTAAAGCAGGGAGGACCGGGGAGCTGTTTTTT.

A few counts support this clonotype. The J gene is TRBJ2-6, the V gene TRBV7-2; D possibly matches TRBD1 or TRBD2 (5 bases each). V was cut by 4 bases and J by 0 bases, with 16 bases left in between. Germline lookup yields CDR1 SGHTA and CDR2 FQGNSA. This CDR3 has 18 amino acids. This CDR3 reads CASSWGKGLPSGANVLTF. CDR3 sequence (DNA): TGTGCCAGCAGCTGGGGGAAGGGGCTCCCCTCTGGGGCCAACGTCCTGACTTTC. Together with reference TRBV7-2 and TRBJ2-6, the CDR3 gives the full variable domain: GAGVSQSPSNKVTEKGKDVELRCDPISGHTALYWYRQSLGQGLEFLIYFQGNSAPDKSGLPSDRFSAERTGGSVSTLTIQRTQQEDSAVYLCASSWGKGLPSGANVLTFGAGSRLTVL.

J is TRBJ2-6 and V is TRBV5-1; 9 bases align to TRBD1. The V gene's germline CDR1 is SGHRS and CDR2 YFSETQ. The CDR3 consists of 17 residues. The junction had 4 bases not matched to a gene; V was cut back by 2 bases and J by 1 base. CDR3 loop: CASSFLQGASGANVLTF. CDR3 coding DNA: TGCGCCAGCAGCTTTTTACAGGGGGCATCTGGGGCCAACGTCCTGACTTTC.

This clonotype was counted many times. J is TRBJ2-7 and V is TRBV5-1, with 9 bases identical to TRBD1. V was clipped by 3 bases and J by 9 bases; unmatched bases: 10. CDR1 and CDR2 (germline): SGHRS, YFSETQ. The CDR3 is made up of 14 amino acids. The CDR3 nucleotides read TGCGCCAGCAGCTCCTCGGGACAGGGTTTGTTGCAGTACTTC. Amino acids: CASSSSGQGLLQYF.

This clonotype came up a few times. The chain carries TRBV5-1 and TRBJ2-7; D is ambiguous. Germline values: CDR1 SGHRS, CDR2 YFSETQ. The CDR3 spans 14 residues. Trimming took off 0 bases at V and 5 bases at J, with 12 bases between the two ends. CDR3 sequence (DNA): TGCGCCAGCAGCTTGGACTGGGGTCCGGACGAGCAGTACTTC. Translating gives CASSLDWGPDEQYF.

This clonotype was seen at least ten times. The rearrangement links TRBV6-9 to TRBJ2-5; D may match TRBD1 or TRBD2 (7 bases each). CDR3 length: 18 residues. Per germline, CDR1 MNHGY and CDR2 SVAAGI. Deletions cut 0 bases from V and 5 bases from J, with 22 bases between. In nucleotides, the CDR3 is TGTGCCAGCAGTTATTCTACCTGGGGAGGGGGCGGAGGGGAGACCCAGTACTTC. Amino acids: CASSYSTWGGGGGETQYF.

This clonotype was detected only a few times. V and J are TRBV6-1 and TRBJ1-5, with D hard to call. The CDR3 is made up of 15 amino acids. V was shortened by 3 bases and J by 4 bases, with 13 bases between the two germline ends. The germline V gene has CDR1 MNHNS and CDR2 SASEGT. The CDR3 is CASSDFGGPNQPQHF. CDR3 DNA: TGTGCCAGCAGTGATTTCGGAGGACCAAATCAGCCCCAGCATTTT.

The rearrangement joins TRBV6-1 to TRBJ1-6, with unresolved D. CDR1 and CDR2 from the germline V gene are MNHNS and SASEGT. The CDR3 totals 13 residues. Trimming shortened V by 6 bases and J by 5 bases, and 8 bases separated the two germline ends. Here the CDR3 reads CASRLTDNSPLHF. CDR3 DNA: TGTGCCAGCAGGCTGACGGATAATTCACCCCTCCACTTT.

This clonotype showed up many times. The chain's CDR3 is CASWGWRLNQPQHF. CDR3 DNA: TGTGCCAGCTGGGGATGGAGACTCAATCAGCCCCAGCATTTT. The rearrangement links TRBV28 to TRBJ1-5; no firm D call. The ends were cut back, 8 bases at V and 3 bases at J, with 14 bases in the middle. The V gene's germline CDR1 is MDHEN and CDR2 SYDVKM. CDR3 length equals 14 residues.